This T cell receptor (beta chain) came from a study of blood T cell repertoires in COVID-19. Study at large: Acute and convalescent COVID-19 samples came from the United States, Italy and Spain. From T cells, B-cell-depleted T cells, or PBMCs came the material, which was cDNA or gDNA.

Under the authors' procedure: Amplification from reference gene primers served as the basis for estimated nucleated cell counts. TCRdb's table, derived via immunoSEQ multiplex PCR, lists solely in-frame clones and lacks some. For V, J and clone size, that table is used; D and trimming come from the DNA. The sample contains hundreds of thousands of clones, 80% to 90% of which appear only once. The CDR3 length is 12 residues. V lost 4 bases, J lost 8 bases, and 11 bases lay in between. CDR1 is WSHSY and CDR2 is SAAADI in the germline V gene. The rearrangement joins TRBV10-2 to TRBJ1-1, with no clear D. What was sequenced was peripheral blood. The source of this sequence is a woman in her seventies with acute or convalescent COVID-19. The CDR3 spells CASSVPQKEAFF. The CDR3 coding sequence is TGCGCCAGCAGTGTCCCACAAAAGGAAGCTTTCTTT.